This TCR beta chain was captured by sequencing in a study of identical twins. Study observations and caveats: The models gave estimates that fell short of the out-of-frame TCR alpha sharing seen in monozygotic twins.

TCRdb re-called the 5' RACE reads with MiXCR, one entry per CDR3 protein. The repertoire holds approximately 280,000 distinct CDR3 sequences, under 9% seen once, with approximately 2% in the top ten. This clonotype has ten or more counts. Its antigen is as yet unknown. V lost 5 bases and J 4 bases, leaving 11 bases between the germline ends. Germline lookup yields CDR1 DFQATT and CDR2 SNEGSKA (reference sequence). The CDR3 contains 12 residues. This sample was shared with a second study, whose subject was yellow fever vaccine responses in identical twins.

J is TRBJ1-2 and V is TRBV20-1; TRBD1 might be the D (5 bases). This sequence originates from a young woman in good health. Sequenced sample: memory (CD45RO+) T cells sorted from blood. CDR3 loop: CSASGRPYGYTF. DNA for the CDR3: TGCAGTGCTTCGGGACGGCCCTATGGCTACACCTTC.